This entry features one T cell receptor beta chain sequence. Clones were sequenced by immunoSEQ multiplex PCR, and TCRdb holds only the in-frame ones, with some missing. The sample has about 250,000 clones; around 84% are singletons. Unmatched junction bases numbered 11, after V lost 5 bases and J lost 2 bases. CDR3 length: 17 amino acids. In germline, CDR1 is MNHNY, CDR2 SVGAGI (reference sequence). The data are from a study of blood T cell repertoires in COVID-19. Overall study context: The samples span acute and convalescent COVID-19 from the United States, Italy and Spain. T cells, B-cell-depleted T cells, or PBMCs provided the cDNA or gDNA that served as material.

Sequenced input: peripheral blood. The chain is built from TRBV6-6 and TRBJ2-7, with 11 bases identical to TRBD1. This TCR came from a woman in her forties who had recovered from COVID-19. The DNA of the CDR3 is TGTGCCAGCAGTCGCTCCGGGACAGGGGGAACAACCTACGAGCAGTACTTC. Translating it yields CASSRSGTGGTTYEQYF.